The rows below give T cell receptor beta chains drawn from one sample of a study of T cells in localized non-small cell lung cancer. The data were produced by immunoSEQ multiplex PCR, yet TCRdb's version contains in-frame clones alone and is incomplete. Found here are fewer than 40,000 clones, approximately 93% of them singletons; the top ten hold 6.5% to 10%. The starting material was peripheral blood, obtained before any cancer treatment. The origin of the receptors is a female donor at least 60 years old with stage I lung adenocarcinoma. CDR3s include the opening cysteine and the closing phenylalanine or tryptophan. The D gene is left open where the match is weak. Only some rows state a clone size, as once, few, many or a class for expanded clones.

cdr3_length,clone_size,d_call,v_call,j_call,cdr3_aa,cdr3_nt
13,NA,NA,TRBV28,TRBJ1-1,CASIPHGGSEAFF,TGTGCCAGCATCCCCCACGGGGGGTCTGAAGCTTTCTTT
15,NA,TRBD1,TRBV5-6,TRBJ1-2,CASSFWTGEAYGYTF,TGTGCCAGCAGCTTCTGGACAGGGGAGGCCTATGGCTACACCTTC
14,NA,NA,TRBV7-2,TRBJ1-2,CASSLAEQGYGYTF,TGTGCCAGCAGCTTAGCGGAACAAGGGTATGGCTACACCTTC
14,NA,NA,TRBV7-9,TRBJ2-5,CASSFGQIQETQYF,TGTGCCAGCAGTTTCGGACAGATCCAAGAGACCCAGTACTTC
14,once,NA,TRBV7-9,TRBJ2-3,CASSLGPGADTQYF,TGTGCCAGCAGCTTAGGGCCGGGCGCAGATACGCAGTATTTT
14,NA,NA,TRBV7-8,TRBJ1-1,CASSLGTANTEAFF,TGTGCCAGCAGCTTAGGGACAGCCAACACTGAAGCTTTCTTT
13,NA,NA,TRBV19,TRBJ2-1,CASSIVNGNEQFF,TGTGCCAGTAGTATAGTGAACGGCAATGAGCAGTTCTTC
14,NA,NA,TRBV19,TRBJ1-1,CASSQGGGVSEAFF,TGTGCCAGTAGTCAGGGCGGGGGGGTCTCTGAAGCTTTCTTT
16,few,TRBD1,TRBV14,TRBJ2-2,CASSQEDRDVTGELFF,TGTGCCAGCAGCCAAGAGGACAGGGACGTCACCGGGGAGCTGTTTTTT
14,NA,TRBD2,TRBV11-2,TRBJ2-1,CASSLTSGSNEQFF,TGTGCCAGCAGCTTGACTAGCGGGAGTAATGAGCAGTTCTTC
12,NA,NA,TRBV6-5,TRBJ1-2,CASRGTLEGYTF,TGTGCCAGCAGGGGGACGCTGGAGGGCTACACCTTC
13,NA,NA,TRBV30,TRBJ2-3,CAWTTWFTDTQYF,TGTGCCTGGACCACCTGGTTCACAGATACGCAGTATTTT
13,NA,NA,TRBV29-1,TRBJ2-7,CSGRGGQNYEQYF,TGCAGCGGCCGCGGTGGACAGAATTACGAGCAGTACTTC
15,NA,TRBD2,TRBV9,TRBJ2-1,CASSFSGGGYNEQFF,TGTGCCAGCAGCTTTAGCGGCGGGGGCTACAATGAGCAGTTCTTC
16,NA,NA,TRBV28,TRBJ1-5,CASSLGQSFSNQPQHF,TGTGCCAGCAGTTTGGGGCAGTCCTTTAGCAATCAGCCCCAGCATTTT
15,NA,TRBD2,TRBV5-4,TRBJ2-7,CASSLERGGLGEQYF,TGTGCCAGCAGCTTGGAGCGGGGGGGCCTTGGCGAGCAGTACTTC
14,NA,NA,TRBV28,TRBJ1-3,CASRAGSVGNTIYF,TGTGCCAGCAGAGCAGGGTCGGTAGGAAACACCATATATTTT
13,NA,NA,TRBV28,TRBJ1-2,CASSQERGSGYTF,TGTGCCAGCAGCCAAGAAAGGGGGAGTGGCTACACCTTC
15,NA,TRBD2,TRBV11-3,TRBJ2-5,CASSIRLAGTETQYF,TGTGCCAGCAGCATCAGACTAGCAGGCACAGAGACCCAGTACTTC
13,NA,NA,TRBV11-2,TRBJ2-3,CASSLGWADTQYF,TGTGCCAGCAGCTTGGGATGGGCAGATACGCAGTATTTT
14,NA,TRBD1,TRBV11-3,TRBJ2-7,CASSSGQGASEQYF,TGTGCCAGCAGCTCCGGACAGGGGGCAAGTGAGCAGTACTTC
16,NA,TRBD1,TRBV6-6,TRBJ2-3,CASRRGTGSSTDTQYF,TGTGCCAGCAGAAGGGGGACAGGGTCCAGCACAGATACGCAGTATTTT
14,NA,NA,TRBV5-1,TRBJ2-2,CASRGAANTGELFF,TGCGCCAGCAGGGGGGCCGCGAACACCGGGGAGCTGTTTTTT
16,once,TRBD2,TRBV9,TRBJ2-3,CASSVGYSGSGDTQYF,TGTGCCAGCAGCGTAGGGTATAGCGGGAGTGGAGATACGCAGTATTTT
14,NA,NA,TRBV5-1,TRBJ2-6,CASSWDSGANVLTF,TGCGCCAGCAGCTGGGACTCTGGGGCCAACGTCCTGACTTTC
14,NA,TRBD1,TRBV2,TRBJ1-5,CASSRDRGNQPQHF,TGTGCCAGCAGTAGGGACAGGGGGAATCAGCCCCAGCATTTT
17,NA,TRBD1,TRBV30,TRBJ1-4,CAWGSRGPIATNEKLFF,TGTGCCTGGGGCTCCAGGGGGCCGATTGCAACTAATGAAAAACTGTTTTTT
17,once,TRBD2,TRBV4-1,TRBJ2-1,CASSRGPGLKSPMGQFF,TGCGCCAGCAGCCGTGGACCGGGACTAAAATCCCCAATGGGGCAGTTCTTC
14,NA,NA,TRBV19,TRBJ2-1,CASRVREPYNEQFF,TGTGCCAGTAGGGTCCGGGAACCCTACAATGAGCAGTTCTTC
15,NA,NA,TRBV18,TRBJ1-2,CASSRSAAANYGYTF,TGTGCCAGCTCCCGCTCGGCGGCGGCTAACTATGGCTACACCTTC
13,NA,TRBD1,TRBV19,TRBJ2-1,CATSGRDRDLEFF,TGTGCCACCTCAGGTCGGGACAGGGATCTTGAGTTCTTC
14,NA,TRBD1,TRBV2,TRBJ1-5,CASRDRGGNQPQHF,TGTGCCAGCAGGGACAGGGGGGGCAATCAGCCCCAGCATTTT
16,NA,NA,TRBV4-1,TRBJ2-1,CASSPPRGSPYNEQFF,TGCGCCAGCAGCCCTCCGAGGGGGAGTCCCTACAATGAGCAGTTCTTC